Described below is a single T cell receptor beta chain sequence and its context. Germline V gene sequence: CDR1 SGHNT, CDR2 YYREEE (reference sequence). The CDR3 is made up of 14 amino acids. The V gene lost 3 bases and the J gene lost 2 bases, with 12 bases spanning the gap. The sample is drawn from a study of stem cell transplantation in POMP-related autoinflammatory disease. Repertoires were generated with immunoSEQ multiplex PCR, while TCRdb's copy carries only in-frame clones and drops some. The table includes roughly 28,000 clones, approximately 85% detected once. V usage is TRBV5-4 and J usage is TRBJ2-7; TRBD2 is a possible D gene (7 bases). The sample in question was CD4+ T cells from PBMCs, obtained before stem cell transplantation. This TCR was recovered from a human donor with POMP-related autoinflammation and immune dysregulation (PRAID). The CDR3, as DNA: TGTGCCAGCAGCTCAGGGGAGGGGACCTACGAGCAGTACTTC. Its translation is CASSSGEGTYEQYF.